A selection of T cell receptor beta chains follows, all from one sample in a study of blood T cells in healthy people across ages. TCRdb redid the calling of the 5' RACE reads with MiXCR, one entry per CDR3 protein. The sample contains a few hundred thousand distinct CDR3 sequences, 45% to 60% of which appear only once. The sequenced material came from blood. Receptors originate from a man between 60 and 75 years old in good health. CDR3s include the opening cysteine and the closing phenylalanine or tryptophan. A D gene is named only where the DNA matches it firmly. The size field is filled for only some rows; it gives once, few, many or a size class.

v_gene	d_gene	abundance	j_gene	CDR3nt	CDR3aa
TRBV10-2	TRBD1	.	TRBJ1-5	TGCGCCAGCAGTGAGGCAGGGGGGGGCAATCAGCCCCAGCATTTT	CASSEAGGGNQPQHF
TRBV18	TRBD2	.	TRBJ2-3	TGTGCCAGCTCACCTACCAGGACTAGCGGGAGGGATACGCAGTATTTT	CASSPTRTSGRDTQYF
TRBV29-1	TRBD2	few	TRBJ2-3	TGCAGCGTTGTTGAGGCGGGAGTCCCAGATACGCAGTATTTT	CSVVEAGVPDTQYF
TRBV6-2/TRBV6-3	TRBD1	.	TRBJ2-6	TGTGCCAGCAGGCGAAACCGGGACAGGGAATCTGGGGCCAACGTCCTGACTTTC	CASRRNRDRESGANVLTF
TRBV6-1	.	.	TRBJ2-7	TGTGCCAGCAGTGAAGCTGGGGACGTAACCTACGAGCAGTACTTC	CASSEAGDVTYEQYF
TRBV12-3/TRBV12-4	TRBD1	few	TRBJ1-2	TGTGCCAGCAGTTCCACAGGGGCCTTCGAGTATGGCTACACCTTC	CASSSTGAFEYGYTF
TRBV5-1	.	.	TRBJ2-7	TGCGCCAGCAGCTTGGGACAGCGAGCCTACGAGCAGTACTTC	CASSLGQRAYEQYF
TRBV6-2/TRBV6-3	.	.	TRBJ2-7	TGTGCCAGTCGGCGGACGGCTGTGGACTACGAGCAGTACTTC	CASRRTAVDYEQYF
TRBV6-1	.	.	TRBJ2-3	TGTGCCAGCAGTGATCTTCGACTCGCCCGGAGAGATACGCAGTATTTT	CASSDLRLARRDTQYF
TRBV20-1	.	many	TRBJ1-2	TGCAGTGCTAGAGCCATCCCTTCCTATGGCTACACCTTC	CSARAIPSYGYTF
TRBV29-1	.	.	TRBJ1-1	TGCAGCGTCATCAGGGGTGGTAATTCTGAAGCTTTCTTT	CSVIRGGNSEAFF
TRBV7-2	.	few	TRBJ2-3	TGTGCCAGCAGCTTGACCGATGGGGGGCCAGATACGCAGTATTTT	CASSLTDGGPDTQYF
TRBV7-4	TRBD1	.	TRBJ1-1	TGTGCCAGCAGCTTAGGGATCCCGGGACAGGGGAACACTGAAGCTTTCTTT	CASSLGIPGQGNTEAFF
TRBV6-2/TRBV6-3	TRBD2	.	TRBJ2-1	TGTGCCAGCTACCAAGAAGGGGGACTAGCGGGAGGCTGGAACAATGAGCAGTTCTTC	CASYQEGGLAGGWNNEQFF
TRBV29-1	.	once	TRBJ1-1	TGCAGCGTTGTGCAAGGGGAAACTGAAGCTTTCTTT	CSVVQGETEAFF
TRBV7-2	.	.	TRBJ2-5	TGTGCCAGCACTTCTGGAGACTCAGGCCGGACCCAGTACTTC	CASTSGDSGRTQYF
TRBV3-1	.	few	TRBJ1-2	TGTGCCAGCAGCCAAGAACGGCAGGTGATCTATGGCTACACCTTC	CASSQERQVIYGYTF
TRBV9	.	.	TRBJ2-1	TGTGCCAGCAGCGTAGCTTTGGGTGTCGATGAGCAGTTCTTC	CASSVALGVDEQFF
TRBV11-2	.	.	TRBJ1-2	TGTGCCAGCAGCTTAGACCGGACAGCTCAGAGCTACACCTTC	CASSLDRTAQSYTF
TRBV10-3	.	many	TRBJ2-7	TGTGCCATCAACCCCACAGGACCTACTAGCGAGCAGTACTTC	CAINPTGPTSEQYF